Following are 22 T cell receptor beta chains from one sample sequenced in a study of shared clonotypes between healthy human individuals. Here immunoSEQ multiplex PCR was the method, and the copy in TCRdb shows in-frame clones only, minus some. Here the sample spans over a million clones, around 95% being singletons. Sequenced material: naive CD4+ T cells sorted from blood. The subset is: CD45RA+ positively selected. All receptors come from a man between 25 and 39 years old in good health.

The chain uses TRBV6-6 and TRBJ2-1; 8 bases map to TRBD1. The germline V gene has CDR1 MNHNY and CDR2 SVGAGI (reference sequence). The CDR3 runs 15 residues. V lost 5 bases and J lost 5; bases outside the gene matches: 8. The CDR3 spells CASSRRQGTDNEQFF. As DNA, the CDR3 is TGTGCCAGCAGTCGAAGACAGGGGACCGACAATGAGCAGTTCTTC.

This rearrangement joins TRBV7-2 to TRBJ1-1, with 7 bases that match TRBD1. There are 13 residues in the CDR3. In germline, CDR1 is SGHTA, CDR2 FQGNSA. The J segment lost 0 bases and the V segment lost 7 bases, leaving 2 bases of the junction unmatched. The CDR3 loop reads CASTGQVNTEAFF. For the CDR3, the DNA is TGTGCCAGCACCGGACAGGTGAACACTGAAGCTTTCTTT.

This chain links TRBV19 with TRBJ2-2; 7 bases are a match to TRBD1. Germline V gene lookup returns CDR1 LNHDA and CDR2 SQIVND (reference sequence). V was pared by 4 bases and J by 4 bases, with 9 bases of the junction left unmatched. This CDR3 has 16 amino acids. The CDR3 sequence is CASSNRQGWSTGELFF. The CDR3 bases are TGTGCCAGTAGTAACCGACAGGGTTGGAGCACCGGGGAGCTGTTTTTT.

This chain joins TRBV27 and TRBJ1-1; D is unresolved. V was pared by 0 bases and J by 7 bases, with 15 bases between. CDR1 and CDR2 (germline): MNHEY, SMNVEV (reference sequence). The CDR3 runs to 15 residues. CDR3 DNA sequence: TGTGCCAGCAGTTTATCTTTCTCGGGCAGATATGAAGCTTTCTTT. Translation gives CASSLSFSGRYEAFF.

The chain uses TRBV9 and TRBJ2-2, with a tentative D call TRBD2 (5 bases). The length of the CDR3 is 18 residues. Germline values: CDR1 SGDLS, CDR2 YYNGEE. V dropped 0 bases and J dropped 7 bases, with 22 bases sitting between them. Here the CDR3 DNA reads TGTGCCAGCAGCGTAGTTGGAGCGGAAGGGCTGTCGGGCGGGGAGCTGTTTTTT. Protein: CASSVVGAEGLSGGELFF.

This sequence joins TRBV28 and TRBJ2-7, with D perhaps assigned TRBD1 or TRBD2 (5 bases each). CDR1 MDHEN and CDR2 SYDVKM come from the germline V gene. The CDR3 loop spans 14 amino acids. Trimming left V 2 bases short and J 2 bases short, with 10 bases between. CDR3 coding DNA: TGTGCCAGCAGTTTAGGTGGGACGGCCTACGAGCAGTACTTC. This encodes CASSLGGTAYEQYF.

The V call is TRBV6-6, the J call TRBJ2-7; 7 bases match TRBD1. Looked up from germline, CDR1 is MNHNY and CDR2 is SVGAGI (reference sequence). Trimming at V came to 8 bases and at J to 6 bases, leaving 7 bases not matched to a gene. There are 12 residues in the CDR3. CDR3 residues: CASGGQVGEQYF. CDR3 sequence (DNA): TGTGCCAGCGGAGGACAGGTAGGCGAGCAGTACTTC.

The V call is TRBV18, the J call TRBJ2-6, with TRBD1 matching 8 bases. J lost 0 bases, V lost 2 bases, and 6 bases had no gene match. The germline V gene has CDR1 KGHSH and CDR2 LQKENI. CDR3 length: 18 residues. The CDR3 DNA reads as TGTGCCAGCTCACCAAAGAGGACAGGGCGCTCTGGGGCCAACGTCCTGACTTTC. This sequence encodes CASSPKRTGRSGANVLTF.

Remarks on this clone: The junction does not match germline at one end; this may be a read error. This sequence joins TRBV4-1 and TRBJ2-7; D not resolved. The CDR3 contains 14 residues. Germline V gene sequence: CDR1 MGHRA, CDR2 YSYEKL. CDR3 loop: CASSQDSIAPQRIF. In DNA form, the CDR3 reads TGCGCCAGCAGCCAAGATAGCATTGCCCCTCAACGGATATTC.

The chain uses TRBV6-1 and TRBJ1-1, with unresolved D. This CDR3 comprises 14 residues. V lost 2 bases and J 3 bases, leaving 10 bases between the germline ends. The germline V gene has CDR1 MNHNS and CDR2 SASEGT. The CDR3 here is CASSELGGDTEAFF. The DNA for the CDR3 is TGTGCCAGCAGTGAACTGGGAGGAGACACTGAAGCTTTCTTT.

The chain has TRBV28 and TRBJ2-7, with 8 bases matching TRBD1. The germline gives CDR1 MDHEN, CDR2 SYDVKM. The CDR3 length is 15 residues. Trimming removed 5 bases from V and 2 bases from J; junction bases left unmatched: 8. The CDR3 reads CASSPNRGLTYEQYF. In DNA form, the CDR3 reads TGTGCCAGCAGTCCGAACAGGGGGTTGACCTACGAGCAGTACTTC.

This chain joins TRBV7-8 and TRBJ2-7; tentative D call: TRBD1 (5 bases). The CDR3 runs 15 residues. With 5 bases removed from V and 0 bases from J, the gap between germline ends came to 14 bases. Germline CDR1 SGHVS, CDR2 FQNEAQ. The CDR3 is CASSPRTQSSYEQYF. DNA of the CDR3: TGTGCCAGCAGCCCTCGGACACAGAGCTCCTACGAGCAGTACTTC.

This sequence joins TRBV30 and TRBJ1-5, with TRBD1 matching 7 bases. Per the germline V gene, CDR1 is GTSNPN and CDR2 is SVGIG (reference sequence). This CDR3 has 14 residues. The V segment lost 1 base and the J segment 4 bases; nucleotides outside the gene matches: 4. CDR3 bases: TGTGCCTGGAGTGATGGGACAGCTAATCAGCCCCAGCATTTT. This gives the protein CAWSDGTANQPQHF. The variable domain in full, with the rest retrieved from reference TRBV30 and TRBJ1-5, is SQTIHQWPATLVQPVGSPLSLECTVEGTSNPNLYWYRQAAGRGLQLLFYSVGIGQISSEVPQNLSASRPQDRQFILSSKKLLLSDSGFYLCAWSDGTANQPQHFGDGTRLSIL.

The chain is built from TRBV7-9 and TRBJ2-7; D might be TRBD1 (6 bases). Trimming left V 7 bases short and J 2 bases short, with 27 bases between. CDR1 is SEHNR and CDR2 is FQNEAQ in the germline V gene (reference sequence). The CDR3 loop spans 18 amino acids. In DNA, the CDR3 is TGTGCCAGCACCGAGGTAAAAAGGTTGCAGGGGCATCCCTACGAGCAGTACTTC. Its translation: CASTEVKRLQGHPYEQYF. Full variable domain (missing parts from reference TRBV7-9 and TRBJ2-7): DTGVSQNPRHKITKRGQNVTFRCDPISEHNRLYWYRQTLGQGPEFLTYFQNEAQLEKSRLLSDRFSAERPKGSFSTLEIQRTEQGDSAMYLCASTEVKRLQGHPYEQYFGPGTRLTVT.

The V gene is TRBV6-1, the J gene TRBJ1-4, with 10 bases fitting TRBD1. CDR1 and CDR2 (germline): MNHNS, SASEGT. V lost 11 bases and J lost 8; bases outside the gene matches: 8. CDR3 length: 13 amino acids. This CDR3 is CAGRQGAREKLFF. The CDR3 region has the DNA TGTGCCGGTAGACAGGGGGCTAGAGAAAAACTGTTTTTT.

This chain joins TRBV18 and TRBJ1-5, with D perhaps matching TRBD1 (5 bases). V dropped 0 bases and J dropped 2 bases, with 14 bases sitting between them. Germline values: CDR1 KGHSH, CDR2 LQKENI. The CDR3 consists of 17 residues. The CDR3 region is CASSPPSGTGGNQPQHF. The CDR3 DNA is TGTGCCAGCTCACCACCGTCCGGGACGGGAGGCAATCAGCCCCAGCATTTT.

This chain uses TRBV5-4 with TRBJ1-2; 8 bases align to TRBD1. The CDR3 has 16 amino acids. CDR1 SGHNT and CDR2 YYREEE come from the germline V gene (reference sequence). With V trimmed by 0 bases and J by 1 base, 5 bases remained unmatched. CDR3 protein: CASSLGQGAYNYGYTF. In DNA, the CDR3 is TGTGCCAGCAGCTTGGGGCAGGGGGCCTATAACTATGGCTACACCTTC.

The chain is built from TRBV27 and TRBJ1-5; D gene unclear. Germline V gives CDR1 MNHEY, CDR2 SMNVEV (reference sequence). This CDR3 contains 15 residues. Trimming removed 10 bases from V and 5 bases from J, with 21 bases in between. CDR3 sequence reads: CATSPHRRRDQPQHF. DNA for the CDR3: TGTGCCACCTCTCCGCACCGACGTCGGGATCAGCCCCAGCATTTT.

The chain has TRBV10-3 and TRBJ2-2, with a tentative D call TRBD1 (6 bases). Deletions cut 8 bases from V and 7 bases from J, with 29 bases between. Germline CDR1 reads ENHRY; CDR2 reads SYGVKD. The CDR3 spans 18 residues. The CDR3 reads CAIRLVQGYGTSVGELFF. The DNA for the CDR3 is TGTGCCATCCGATTGGTACAGGGTTACGGCACCAGTGTCGGGGAGCTGTTTTTT.

The chain recombines TRBV2 with TRBJ2-7; a weak D match, TRBD2 (6 bases). The CDR3 sequence is 14 residues long. V lost 2 bases and J 3 bases, leaving 11 bases between the germline ends. The germline CDR1 and CDR2 sequences are SNHLY and FYNNEI. The CDR3 DNA reads as TGTGCCAGCAGTGAATTGGGGGGAGGCTACGAGCAGTACTTC. Its translation is CASSELGGGYEQYF.

The chain uses TRBV7-3 and TRBJ2-7, with 7 bases that match TRBD2. The CDR3 length is 14 residues. Germline assignment: CDR1 SGHTA and CDR2 FQGTGA. The V and J ends lost 2 bases and 5 bases, in that order; junction bases with no gene match: 6. The DNA for the CDR3 is TGTGCCAGCAGCTTACAAGCGGGAATGGACGAGCAGTACTTC. This gives the protein CASSLQAGMDEQYF.

The chain joins TRBV10-1 to TRBJ2-3; 8 bases fit TRBD2. The CDR3 extends over 16 amino acids. The V and J ends lost 0 bases and 3 bases, in that order; junction bases with no gene match: 5. Germline assignment: CDR1 WNHNN and CDR2 SYGVQD (reference sequence). This chain's CDR3 is CASSESDGRATDTQYF. In DNA, the CDR3 is TGCGCCAGCAGTGAGTCCGACGGGAGGGCGACAGATACGCAGTATTTT.